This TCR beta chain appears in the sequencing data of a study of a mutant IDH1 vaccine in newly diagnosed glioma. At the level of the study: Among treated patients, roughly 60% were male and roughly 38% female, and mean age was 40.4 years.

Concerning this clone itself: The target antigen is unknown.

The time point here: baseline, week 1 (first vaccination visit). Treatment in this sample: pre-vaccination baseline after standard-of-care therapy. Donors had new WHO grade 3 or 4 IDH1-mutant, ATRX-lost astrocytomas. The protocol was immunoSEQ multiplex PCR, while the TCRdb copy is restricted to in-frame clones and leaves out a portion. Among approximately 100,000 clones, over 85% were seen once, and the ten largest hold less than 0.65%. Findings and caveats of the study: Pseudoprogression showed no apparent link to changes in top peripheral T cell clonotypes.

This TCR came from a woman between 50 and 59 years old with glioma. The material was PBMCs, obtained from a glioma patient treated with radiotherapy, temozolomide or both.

For the CDR3, the DNA is TGTGCCAGCAGTCCCCACGCAGGGCTGGGGCAAGAGACCCAGTACTTC. The encoded protein is CASSPHAGLGQETQYF. The chain joins TRBV28 to TRBJ2-5; a weak D match, TRBD1 (5 bases). Per the germline V gene, CDR1 is MDHEN and CDR2 is SYDVKM. CDR3 length: 16 residues. V lost 5 bases and J 2 bases, leaving 18 bases between the germline ends. Filled out from reference TRBV28 and TRBJ2-5, the complete variable domain reads DVKVTQSSRYLVKRTGEKVFLECVQDMDHENMFWYRQDPGLGLRLIYFSYDVKMKEKGDIPEGYSVSREKKERFSLILESASTNQTSMYLCASSPHAGLGQETQYFGPGTRLLVL.